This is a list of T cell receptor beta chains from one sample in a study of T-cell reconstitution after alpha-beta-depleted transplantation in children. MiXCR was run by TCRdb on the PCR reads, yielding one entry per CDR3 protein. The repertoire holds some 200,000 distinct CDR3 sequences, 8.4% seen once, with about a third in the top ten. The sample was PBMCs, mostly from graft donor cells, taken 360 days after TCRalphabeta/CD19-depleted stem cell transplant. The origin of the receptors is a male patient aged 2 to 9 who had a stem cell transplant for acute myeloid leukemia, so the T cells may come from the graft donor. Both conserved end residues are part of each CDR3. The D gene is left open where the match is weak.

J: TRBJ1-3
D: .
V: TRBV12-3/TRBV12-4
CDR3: CASRGASGNTIYF

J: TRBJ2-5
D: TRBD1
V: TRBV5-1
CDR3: CASSLDRGHEETQYF

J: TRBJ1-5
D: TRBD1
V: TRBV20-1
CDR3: CSARRDSHIDQPQHF

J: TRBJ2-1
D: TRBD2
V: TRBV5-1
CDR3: CASSLALAGNNEQFF

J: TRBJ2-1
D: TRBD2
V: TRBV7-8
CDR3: CASSTGLAGYEQFF

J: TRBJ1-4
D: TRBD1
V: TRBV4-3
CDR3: CASSHQPGQDNEKLFF

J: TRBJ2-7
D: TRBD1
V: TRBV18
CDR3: CASSPPGTGIREQYF

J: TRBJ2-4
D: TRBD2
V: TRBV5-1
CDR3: CASSPQLAVKNIQYF

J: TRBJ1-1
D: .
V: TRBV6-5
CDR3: CASSRESEAFF

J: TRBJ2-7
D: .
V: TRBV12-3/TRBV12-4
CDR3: CASSLRIKGEQYF

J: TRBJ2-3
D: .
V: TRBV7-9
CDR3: CASSTRGQDTQYF

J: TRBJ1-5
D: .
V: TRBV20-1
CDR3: CSAKSGQNSNQPQHF

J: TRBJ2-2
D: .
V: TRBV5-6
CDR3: CASSFRGGKGGELFF

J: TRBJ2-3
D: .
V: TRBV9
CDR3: CASSVEDFRSQYF

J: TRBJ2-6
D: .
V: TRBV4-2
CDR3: CASSQGPGVGSGANVLTF

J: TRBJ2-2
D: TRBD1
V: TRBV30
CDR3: CAWDRGLSGELFF

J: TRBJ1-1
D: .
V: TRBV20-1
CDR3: CSASVGDTEAFF

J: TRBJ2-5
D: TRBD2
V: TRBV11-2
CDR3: CASSLGGGRALQYF

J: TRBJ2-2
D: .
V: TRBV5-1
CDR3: CASSLTWRARTGELFF

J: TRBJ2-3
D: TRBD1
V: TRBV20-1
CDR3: CSARQGSDTQYF

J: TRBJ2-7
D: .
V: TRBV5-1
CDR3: CASSLEQATYEQYF

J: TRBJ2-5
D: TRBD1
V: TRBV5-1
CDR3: CASSLDRAETQYF

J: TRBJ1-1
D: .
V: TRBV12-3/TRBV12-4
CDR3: CASSPPRGLNTEAFF

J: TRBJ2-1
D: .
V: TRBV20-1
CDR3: CSASDTSGFNEQFF

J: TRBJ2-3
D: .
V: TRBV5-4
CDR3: CASSLRSGPHTDTQYF

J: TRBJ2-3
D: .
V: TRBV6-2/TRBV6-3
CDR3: CASDWDGRDTQYF

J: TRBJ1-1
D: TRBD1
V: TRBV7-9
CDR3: CASRPGQGNTEAFF

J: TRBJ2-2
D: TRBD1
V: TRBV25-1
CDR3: CASMRTGRTGELFF

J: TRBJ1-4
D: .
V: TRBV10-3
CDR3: CAISDREKLFF

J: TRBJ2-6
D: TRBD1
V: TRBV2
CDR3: CASTRVQDRGSSGANVLTF

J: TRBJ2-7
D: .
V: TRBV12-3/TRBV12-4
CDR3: CASSFKGGGYEQYF

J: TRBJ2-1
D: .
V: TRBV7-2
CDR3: CASSPRGGVPSYNEQFF

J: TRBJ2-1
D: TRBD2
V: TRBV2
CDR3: CASSELREGRQNEQFF

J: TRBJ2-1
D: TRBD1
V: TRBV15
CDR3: CATSRDWTGGSEQFF

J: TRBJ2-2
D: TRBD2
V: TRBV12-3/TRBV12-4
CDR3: CASSLSGGAMGGELFF

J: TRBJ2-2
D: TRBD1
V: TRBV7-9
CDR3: CASSRGTGVNTGELFF

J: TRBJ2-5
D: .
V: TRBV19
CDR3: CASSMTVTGETQYF

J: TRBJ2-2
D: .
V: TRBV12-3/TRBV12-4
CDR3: CASSHYKKNTGELFF

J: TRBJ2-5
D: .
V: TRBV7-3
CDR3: CASSSQQQETQYF

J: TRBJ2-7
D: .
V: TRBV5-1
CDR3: CASSSRSGEGSYEQYF

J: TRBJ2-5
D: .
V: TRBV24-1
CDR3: CATSDLQRDLPDRNQETQYF

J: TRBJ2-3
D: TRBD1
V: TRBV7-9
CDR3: CASSTTGVTQYF

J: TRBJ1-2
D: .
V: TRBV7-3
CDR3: CASSLNPTVDYGYTF